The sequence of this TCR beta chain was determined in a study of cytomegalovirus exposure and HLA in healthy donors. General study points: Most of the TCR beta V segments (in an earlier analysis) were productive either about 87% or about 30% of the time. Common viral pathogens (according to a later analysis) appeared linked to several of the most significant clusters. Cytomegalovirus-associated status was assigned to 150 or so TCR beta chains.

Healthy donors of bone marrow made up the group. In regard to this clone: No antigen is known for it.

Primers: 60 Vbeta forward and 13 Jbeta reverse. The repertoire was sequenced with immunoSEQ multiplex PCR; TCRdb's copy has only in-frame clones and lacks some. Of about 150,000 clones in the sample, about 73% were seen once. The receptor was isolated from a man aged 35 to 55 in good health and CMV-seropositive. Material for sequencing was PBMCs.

CDR3 sequence reads: CASSLSPLAGESTDTQYF. In DNA form, the CDR3 reads TGTGCCAGCAGTTTATCCCCTTTAGCGGGAGAGAGCACAGATACGCAGTATTTT. The V and J genes are TRBV27 and TRBJ2-3, with 9 bases matching TRBD2. The J segment lost 0 bases and the V segment lost 0 bases, leaving 7 bases of the junction unmatched. Germline V gene sequence: CDR1 MNHEY, CDR2 SMNVEV (reference sequence). This CDR3 region has 18 residues.